The text below deals with one TCR beta chain. At the DNA level, this CDR3 is encoded by other sequences in the same sample as well. Germline CDR1 SGHRS, CDR2 YFSETQ. V gave up 2 bases and J gave up 3 bases, with 9 bases separating them. This CDR3 has 13 amino acids. This specimen belongs to a study of blood T cell repertoires in COVID-19. In the original processing: Reference gene primer amplification gave estimated nucleated cell counts. Clones were sequenced by immunoSEQ multiplex PCR, and TCRdb holds only the in-frame ones, with some missing. V, J and clone size are taken as reported in that table, and D and trimming were inferred from the DNA itself. The sample lists 350,000 or so clones; around nine tenths were seen once.

The material sequenced was PBMCs or T cells enriched from blood (not recorded which). This chain joins TRBV5-1 and TRBJ2-7, with no clear D. The clonotype originates from a woman aged 25 to 39 who had been exposed to COVID-19. CDR3 sequence (DNA): TGCGCCAGCAGCTTAGGAGTCAGCTACGAGCAGTACTTC. As protein: CASSLGVSYEQYF.